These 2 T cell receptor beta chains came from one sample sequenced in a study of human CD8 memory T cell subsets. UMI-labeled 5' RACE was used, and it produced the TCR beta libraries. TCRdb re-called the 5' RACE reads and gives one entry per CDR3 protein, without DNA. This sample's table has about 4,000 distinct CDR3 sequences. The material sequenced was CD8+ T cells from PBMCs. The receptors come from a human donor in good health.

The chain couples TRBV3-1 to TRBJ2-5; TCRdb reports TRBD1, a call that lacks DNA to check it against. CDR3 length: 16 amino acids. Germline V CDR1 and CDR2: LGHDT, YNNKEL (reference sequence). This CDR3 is CASRPASWGLQETQYF.

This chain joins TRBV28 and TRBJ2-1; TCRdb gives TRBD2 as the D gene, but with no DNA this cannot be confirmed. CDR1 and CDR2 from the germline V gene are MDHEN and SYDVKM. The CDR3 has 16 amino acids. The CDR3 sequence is CASSCPLALNDKGQFF.